Following are 22 T cell receptor beta chains from one sample sequenced in a study of Ad26.COV2.S vaccination and SARS-CoV-2 variants. Treatment meaning: 19 received Ad26.COV2.S at low or high dose, single or two shots; 5 received placebo; per-sample allocation not given. Following the first vaccine or placebo injection, samples were taken on day 63. The protocol was immunoSEQ multiplex PCR, while the TCRdb copy is restricted to in-frame clones and leaves out a portion. The sample contains hundreds of thousands of clones, around nine tenths of which appear only once. The starting material was peripheral blood, obtained in a trial of Ad26.COV2.S vaccine versus placebo. These receptors were obtained from a person between 18 and 60 years old who received the Ad26.COV2.S COVID-19 vaccine or a placebo.

The rearrangement joins TRBV30 to TRBJ2-5; TRBD2 aligns across 10 bases. The germline V gene has CDR1 GTSNPN and CDR2 SVGIG (reference sequence). V trimming: 3 bases; J trimming: 5 bases; junction bases outside the gene matches: 6. CDR3 length: 14 amino acids. The CDR3 reads CAWSLLAGKETQYF. In DNA, the CDR3 is TGTGCCTGGAGCCTACTAGCGGGAAAGGAGACCCAGTACTTC.

In this sample, this clone turned up a few times. The chain carries TRBV19 and TRBJ1-4; perhaps TRBD1 as D (6 bases). V was cut by 7 bases and J by 4 bases, with 16 bases left in between. The CDR3 runs to 15 residues. Germline CDR1 and CDR2: LNHDA and SQIVND (reference sequence). CDR3: CASTVSGHLNEKLFF. The CDR3 region has the DNA TGTGCCAGTACTGTGTCGGGACACCTTAATGAAAAACTGTTTTTT.

In DNA form, the CDR3 reads TGTGCCAGCACAGGGGCTAGCGGGTCAGATACGCAGTATTTT. It is translated as CASTGASGSDTQYF. The chain carries TRBV27 and TRBJ2-3; 8 nucleotides align to TRBD2. V lost 7 bases to trimming and J lost 4 bases; unmatched junction nucleotides: 7. The germline CDR1 and CDR2 sequences are MNHEY and SMNVEV (reference sequence). The CDR3 is 14 amino acids.

This chain connects TRBV24-1 to TRBJ2-5, with 10 bases identical to TRBD1. From germline, CDR1 is KGHDR and CDR2 SFDVKD. V lost 4 bases, J lost 0 bases, and 1 base stayed unmatched. The CDR3 runs to 15 residues. The CDR3 DNA reads as TGTGCCACCAGTGAGACAGGGGGCAACCAAGAGACCCAGTACTTC. Residues: CATSETGGNQETQYF.

The chain joins TRBV7-2 to TRBJ2-5; TRBD1 might be the D (5 bases). The CDR3 has 13 residues. The germline V gene has CDR1 SGHTA and CDR2 FQGNSA. Trimming cost V 1 base and J 5 bases, with 8 bases left between them. In DNA, the CDR3 is TGTGCCAGCAGCTTAGGCTCAGGGGAGACCCAGTACTTC. Protein sequence: CASSLGSGETQYF.

The chain is built from TRBV19 and TRBJ2-7, with 10 nucleotides matching TRBD1. Per germline, CDR1 LNHDA and CDR2 SQIVND (reference sequence). The CDR3 has 18 amino acids. Trimming cost V 4 bases and J 0 bases; bases outside gene matches: 12. DNA of the CDR3: TGTGCCAGTAGTAAGTGGACAGGGGGTTCCTCCATCTCCTACGAGCAGTACTTC. Its translation: CASSKWTGGSSISYEQYF. The variable domain in full, completed from reference TRBV19 and TRBJ2-7, reads DGGITQSPKYLFRKEGQNVTLSCEQNLNHDAMYWYRQDPGQGLRLIYYSQIVNDFQKGDIAEGYSVSREKKESFPLTVTSAQKNPTAFYLCASSKWTGGSSISYEQYFGPGTRLTVT.

The CDR3 protein is CASSLRPKSNNEQFF. The CDR3 DNA reads TGCGCCAGCAGCTTGAGGCCCAAGTCGAACAATGAGCAGTTCTTC. V usage is TRBV5-1 and J usage is TRBJ2-1; D unresolved. The CDR3 contains 15 residues. Deletions cut 1 base from V and 5 bases from J, with 13 bases between. CDR1 is SGHRS and CDR2 is YFSETQ in the germline V gene.

The chain joins TRBV6-5 to TRBJ1-2, with D possibly TRBD1 on 6 matching bases. Germline V CDR1 and CDR2: MNHEY, SVGAGI. The CDR3 covers 12 residues. Trimming took off 5 bases at V and 8 bases at J, with 12 bases between the two ends. This CDR3 is CASSPDRIGYTF. The CDR3 DNA sequence: TGTGCCAGCAGTCCAGACAGGATCGGCTACACCTTC.

J is TRBJ2-1 and V is TRBV4-3; TRBD2 matches at 14 bases. The CDR3 contains 19 residues. The V and J ends lost 1 base and 5 bases, in that order; junction bases with no gene match: 10. Germline CDR1 LGHNA, CDR2 YSLEER. CDR3 region: CASSQARTSGRLDDNEQFF. The CDR3 DNA is TGCGCCAGCAGCCAAGCCCGGACTAGCGGGAGGTTAGATGACAATGAGCAGTTCTTC.

V is TRBV10-2 and J is TRBJ2-7; 14 positions agree with TRBD2. CDR1 is WSHSY, CDR2 SAAADI, per germline. The CDR3 has 15 residues. Trimming removed 4 bases from V and 7 bases from J; junction bases left unmatched: 6. CDR3 bases: TGCGCCAGCAGTGTGGGACTAGCGGGAGATGAAGAGCAGTACTTC. It translates to CASSVGLAGDEEQYF.

The V gene is TRBV5-1, the J gene TRBJ1-4; D may be TRBD1 (5 bases). The V gene lost 6 bases and the J gene lost 4 bases, with 10 bases spanning the gap. Germline loops: CDR1 SGHRS, CDR2 YFSETQ. This CDR3 has 13 residues. CDR3 sequence (DNA): TGCGCCAGCACGGACACGGGTAATGAAAAACTGTTTTTT. Its protein product is CASTDTGNEKLFF.

The V gene is TRBV5-6, the J gene TRBJ2-3; D gene unclear. The CDR3 is 13 amino acids. Trimming removed 4 bases from V and 3 bases from J, with 9 bases in between. Per germline, CDR1 SGHDT and CDR2 YYEEEE. CDR3 loop: CASSPPYTDTQYF. CDR3 bases: TGTGCCAGCAGCCCGCCCTATACAGATACGCAGTATTTT.

The chain is built from TRBV18 and TRBJ2-1; no reliable D call. The V gene lost 1 base and the J gene lost 7 bases, with 5 bases spanning the gap. Germline assignment: CDR1 KGHSH and CDR2 LQKENI. The CDR3 is 12 amino acids. The CDR3 sequence is CASSPRQNEQFF. In DNA form, the CDR3 reads TGTGCCAGCTCACCACGACAAAATGAGCAGTTCTTC.

The chain has TRBV5-1 and TRBJ2-5; TRBD2 matches 7 bases. The junction had 5 bases not matched to a gene; V was cut back by 1 base and J by 2 bases. The CDR3 sequence is 15 residues long. The germline V gene encodes CDR1 SGHRS and CDR2 YFSETQ. The CDR3 here is CASSLQPAGQETQYF. CDR3 nucleotide sequence: TGCGCCAGCAGCTTGCAACCAGCGGGGCAAGAGACCCAGTACTTC.

The chain carries TRBV29-1 and TRBJ2-5, with a possible D match to TRBD1 (6 bases). The CDR3 runs to 13 residues. Germline V CDR1 and CDR2: SQVTM, ANQGSEA. Trimming stripped 4 bases from V and 3 bases from J, with 12 bases between. DNA for the CDR3: TGCAGCGTTGCAAACAGGGCTAAAGAGACCCAGTACTTC. As protein: CSVANRAKETQYF. The full variable domain, rest sourced from reference TRBV29-1 and TRBJ2-5, is SAVISQKPSRDICQRGTSLTIQCQVDSQVTMMFWYRQQPGQSLTLIATANQGSEATYESGFVIDKFPISRPNLTFSTLTVSNMSPEDSSIYLCSVANRAKETQYFGPGTRLLVL.

The gene calls are TRBV12-3 or TRBV12-4 and TRBJ1-2; D not certain. The CDR3 totals 12 residues. V lost 6 bases to trimming and J lost 6 bases, with 11 bases between them. The CDR3 here is CASRPFGDGYTF. The CDR3 nucleotides read TGTGCCAGCAGACCCTTTGGGGATGGCTACACCTTC.

The chain has TRBV12-3 or TRBV12-4 and TRBJ2-4, with unresolved D. Between the trimmed V and J ends, which lost 6 bases and 4 bases, there was a span of 10 bases. The CDR3 contains 13 residues. CDR3 region: CASRELAKNIQYF. CDR3 nucleotide sequence: TGTGCCAGCAGGGAATTGGCGAAAAACATTCAGTACTTC.

This chain links TRBV19 with TRBJ1-5; no firm D call. The CDR3 extends over 15 amino acids. The V and J ends lost 4 bases and 0 bases respectively, with 10 bases between them. Germline-derived CDR1 and CDR2 are LNHDA and SQIVND (reference sequence). CDR3 residues: CASSKQPYSNQPQHF. As DNA, the CDR3 is TGTGCCAGTAGTAAGCAGCCTTATAGCAATCAGCCCCAGCATTTT.

The chain combines TRBV4-1 with TRBJ2-7; 12 bases agree with TRBD1. Germline CDR1 and CDR2: MGHRA and YSYEKL. V gave up 0 bases and J gave up 5 bases; unmatched junction bases: 2. This CDR3 is 15 amino acids long. CDR3 bases: TGCGCCAGCAGCCAAGACGGGACAGGGGGCAACGAGCAGTACTTC. Protein product: CASSQDGTGGNEQYF.

The gene calls are TRBV5-4 and TRBJ2-1; D possibly corresponds to TRBD2 (6 bases). The V end lost 3 bases, the J end lost 6 bases, and 7 bases lay between the germline ends. Germline V lookup: CDR1 SGHNT, CDR2 YYREEE (reference sequence). This CDR3 is built from 12 residues. The CDR3 spells CASSWGVNEQFF. DNA for the CDR3: TGTGCCAGCAGCTGGGGGGTCAATGAGCAGTTCTTC.

The V gene is TRBV27, the J gene TRBJ2-7; D gene uncertain. CDR1 MNHEY and CDR2 SMNVEV come from the germline V gene (reference sequence). V was shortened by 5 bases and J by 1 base, with 9 bases between the two germline ends. CDR3 length: 13 amino acids. CDR3 coding DNA: TGTGCCAGCAGTACATACACTTCCTACGAGCAGTACTTC. Translating gives CASSTYTSYEQYF.

V gene TRBV11-3 combines with J gene TRBJ2-3; no clear D gene. In germline, CDR1 is SGHNT, CDR2 YENEEA. Trimming cost V 4 bases and J 4 bases, with 9 bases left between them. CDR3 length: 13 amino acids. The CDR3 coding sequence is TGTGCCAGCAGCTCTTGGGAAGCAGATACGCAGTATTTT. Encoded protein: CASSSWEADTQYF.